This T cell receptor (beta chain) was sequenced during a study of shared clonotypes between healthy human individuals (dated by TCRdb to the early 2020s). About the study as a whole: The cohort comprised a couple of women and a few men aged 18 to 49 years. The study deeply sequenced blood TCR repertoires of 5 or 6 healthy adults to estimate repertoire size and the extent of clonotype sharing between individuals. Different laboratories and diverse techniques were used to prepare libraries and sequence TCR repertoires, to increase sequencing depth and limit assay-specific biases. Between about 0.94 and 8.9 billion PBMCs per donor were obtained by leukapheresis. Per donor, three plates each were used for CD4 naive and CD4 memory, two for CD8 naive, and one for CD8 memory.

TCR CDR3 regions were amplified from genomic DNA by multiplex PCR using the deep immunoSEQ assay. Extracted genomic DNA from each cell subset was distributed evenly across all wells of several immunoSEQ 96-well plates, and each plate was treated as a replicate. For sorted subsets, each replicate PCR was loaded with about 200 ng genomic DNA, equivalent to some 27,000 T cell genomes. Purified libraries were measured with a Qubit 3.0 fluorometer, size-checked on a Bioanalyzer 2100, and measured again with the KAPA Library Quantification kit. Every immunoSEQ 96-well plate was sequenced on a separate single-read 150-cycle Illumina NextSeq 550 flow cell. The paper's data handling went like this. Because only junctional sequences without quality scores were contained in the immunoSEQ output, filtering matching that applied to full-length reads could not be performed. Sequences were annotated with PyIR, a Python wrapper for IgBLAST v1.9, and V/J genes and CDR3 were assigned using IMGT germline references. Any read was removed if the V/J assignment was weak (E-value above 1e-6), the CDR3 was missing, or the read contained stop codons, out-of-frame junctions, or ambiguous translated residues. A V3J clonotype was defined by an identical inferred V gene, J gene, and CDR3 amino acid sequence. To compute the percentage overlap between repertoires, the number of shared unique clonotypes was divided by the size of the smaller repertoire. Three approaches were used to assess repertoire richness: RTK rarefaction, the Chao1 estimator, and Recon v2.1 estimates of unobserved clonotypes. For all TCRbeta clonotypes obtained by the gDNA method from four donors, generation probabilities were computed with OLGA. In TCRdb, the immuneACCESS table is reduced to in-frame sequences with V and J assigned. These tables do not hold every clone; where another copy was compared, an unresolved V gene accounts for under half, and the others remain unexplained. The V and J calls and clone size come from that table; D and trimming were worked out from the DNA. This sample holds approximately 2,300,000 clones; about nine tenths were observed only once. The ten largest clones take up about 0.36% of the sample.

As regards this clone: Its antigen is unknown. Base quality data are lacking; no much larger clone is found one base away.

Study-wide findings and limitations: Pairwise subsampling indicated that sequencing depth was expected to affect the degree of clonotype sharing among donors. Sampling was limited to blood, and TCR repertoires in tissue likely differ from TCR repertoires in blood. Across several donors, approximately 5% of naive CD4, roughly 3.5% of naive CD8, approximately 2.5% of memory CD4, and about 0.44% of memory CD8 clonotypes were shared. Higher generation probabilities were observed for clonotypes shared by all four sorted-subset donors than for non-shared clonotypes. Naive subsets generally had larger estimated clonotype richness than memory subsets did. Because the study included only a small number of donors, the genetic and exposure-history diversity represented was limited. Rarefaction of sorted-subset datasets indicated incomplete sequencing despite the large sequencing depth.

The junction shows trimming of 5 bases on V and 3 bases on J, and the gene matches do not reach 11 bases of it. Taken from the germline V gene (reference sequence), the CDR1 and CDR2 loops are LNHDA and SQIVND. The CDR3 goes from the cysteine to the phenylalanine over 17 residues. CDR3 DNA only is kept here, 51 bases in frame from base 1. The donors were healthy, HIV-negative adults who had no recently reported acute infections or vaccinations. Every donor was a Caucasian adult residing in Nashville, Tennessee, USA. CD4+ T cells were enriched by magnetic negative selection, after which naive cells were positively selected on CD45RA and the negative fraction was taken as the memory subset. Blood was collected by leukapheresis, and PBMCs were isolated by Ficoll-Histopaque density gradient centrifugation and then cryopreserved in liquid nitrogen vapor phase. Analytical flow cytometry was used to check the purity and quantity of each magnetically sorted T cell population. Each sorted fraction had its genomic DNA isolated and then quantified by UV absorbance on a Nanodrop 2000c.

The receptor was derived from a man aged 18 to 30 in good health. Some clones in this sample may be carry-over from other donors' samples. Rearrangement joined TRBV19 to TRBJ2-5; 11 nucleotides in the junction match TRBD2. Sequences were obtained from naive CD4+ T cells from PBMCs. The cell subset or site label on this specimen signifies: CD45RA+ positively selected. The CDR3 sequence is CASSPEAGTSGEETQYF. The nucleotides read TGTGCCAGTAGTCCTGAGGCCGGGACTAGCGGCGAAGAGACCCAGTACTTC.